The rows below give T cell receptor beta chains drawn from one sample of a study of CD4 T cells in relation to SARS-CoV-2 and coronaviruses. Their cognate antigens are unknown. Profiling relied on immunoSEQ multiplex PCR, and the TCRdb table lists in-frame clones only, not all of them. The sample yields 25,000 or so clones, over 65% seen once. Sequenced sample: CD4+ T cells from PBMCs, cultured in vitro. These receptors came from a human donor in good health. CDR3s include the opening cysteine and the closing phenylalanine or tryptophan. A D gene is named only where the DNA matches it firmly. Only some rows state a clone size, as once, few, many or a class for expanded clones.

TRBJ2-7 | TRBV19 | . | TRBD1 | TGTGCCAGTAGTATTTCGACAGGGTCTCTGAGCGAGCAGTACTTC | CASSISTGSLSEQYF
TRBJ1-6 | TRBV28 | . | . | TGTGCCAGCAGTTTCCTTAATTCACCCCTCCACTTT | CASSFLNSPLHF
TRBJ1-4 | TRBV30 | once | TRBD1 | TGTGCCTGGACAGGGGGCCGCGAAAAACTGTTTTTT | CAWTGGREKLFF
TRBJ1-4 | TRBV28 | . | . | TGTGCCAGCATTCCTGACAGGTCGGTGGGAGAAAAACTGTTTTTT | CASIPDRSVGEKLFF
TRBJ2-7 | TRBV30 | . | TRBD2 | TGTGCCTGGAGCCAGCCGGGGGGTTTTGCCTACGAGCAGTACTTC | CAWSQPGGFAYEQYF
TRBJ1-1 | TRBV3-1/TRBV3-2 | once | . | TGTGCCAGCAGCCAAGTTCAGGGTAACACTGAAGCTTTCTTT | CASSQVQGNTEAFF
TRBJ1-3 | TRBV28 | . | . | TGTGCCAGCAGCGAGCCGGGGGGAACGAGCTCTGGAAACACCATATATTTT | CASSEPGGTSSGNTIYF
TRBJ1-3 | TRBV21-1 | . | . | TGTGCCAGCAGCAAAGAGGTACGGGACTCAGACTCTGGAAACACCATATATTTT | CASSKEVRDSDSGNTIYF
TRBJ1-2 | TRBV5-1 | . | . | TGCGCCAGCAGCTTGCAGGGCTATGGCTACACCTTC | CASSLQGYGYTF
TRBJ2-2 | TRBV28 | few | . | TGTGCCAGCAGTGGGACCGGGGAGCTGTTTTTT | CASSGTGELFF
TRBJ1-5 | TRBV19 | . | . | TGTGCCAGTAAAGGACAGTATAGCAATCAGCCCCAGCATTTT | CASKGQYSNQPQHF